This is a list of T cell receptor beta chains from one sample in a study of blood T cell repertoires in COVID-19. Sequenced by immunoSEQ multiplex PCR; TCRdb stores in-frame clones only, minus some. The sample carries tens of thousands of clones, around 88% recorded once. The sequencing sample was made of peripheral blood. Receptors originate from a man between 60 and 75 years old with acute or convalescent COVID-19. Each CDR3 is given with its conserved first and last residue. Each record gives: CDR3 protein, CDR3 DNA, D gene, V gene, clone size, J gene. The D gene is left open where the match is weak. Expanded clones are given a class, and other clones once, few, many or no size at all.

cdr3_aa: CASSPGLAQETQYF
cdr3_nt: TGTGCCAGCAGCCCGGGACTAGCTCAAGAGACCCAGTACTTC
d_call: TRBD2
v_call: TRBV5-4
clone_size: many
j_call: TRBJ2-5

cdr3_aa: CASSQTSGRARNEQFF
cdr3_nt: TGTGCCAGCAGCCAGACTAGCGGGAGGGCAAGAAATGAGCAGTTCTTC
d_call: TRBD2
v_call: TRBV5-4
clone_size: .
j_call: TRBJ2-1

cdr3_aa: CSVTLPSGVFEQYF
cdr3_nt: TGCAGCGTGACGCTCCCGTCGGGAGTCTTTGAGCAGTACTTC
d_call: .
v_call: TRBV29-1
clone_size: .
j_call: TRBJ2-7

cdr3_aa: CSVRGGQGEKLFF
cdr3_nt: TGCAGCGTTCGAGGGGGCCAAGGTGAAAAACTGTTTTTT
d_call: TRBD1
v_call: TRBV29-1
clone_size: few
j_call: TRBJ1-4

cdr3_aa: CASSFFLLGEGFSPLHF
cdr3_nt: TGTGCCAGCAGCTTTTTTCTGTTAGGGGAGGGATTTTCACCCCTCCACTTT
d_call: .
v_call: TRBV7-2
clone_size: once
j_call: TRBJ1-6

cdr3_aa: CASSQSRDYVDNEQFF
cdr3_nt: TGCGCCAGCAGCCAATCCCGGGACTACGTTGACAATGAGCAGTTCTTC
d_call: TRBD2
v_call: TRBV4-1
clone_size: .
j_call: TRBJ2-1

cdr3_aa: CASSLGPGEDYGYTF
cdr3_nt: TGTGCCAGCAGCTTGGGCCCGGGGGAAGACTATGGCTACACCTTC
d_call: .
v_call: TRBV7-6
clone_size: .
j_call: TRBJ1-2

cdr3_aa: CASSESVNYGYTF
cdr3_nt: TGTGCCAGCAGTGAATCAGTTAACTATGGCTACACCTTC
d_call: .
v_call: TRBV2
clone_size: .
j_call: TRBJ1-2

cdr3_aa: CASSQEAVGGARYEQYF
cdr3_nt: TGTGCCAGCAGCCAAGAAGCGGTGGGGGGGGCGAGATACGAGCAGTACTTC
d_call: .
v_call: TRBV4-2
clone_size: few
j_call: TRBJ2-7

cdr3_aa: CASSPDRGSYNEQFF
cdr3_nt: TGTGCCAGCAGTCCCGACAGGGGCTCCTACAATGAGCAGTTCTTC
d_call: TRBD1
v_call: TRBV27
clone_size: .
j_call: TRBJ2-1

cdr3_aa: CASTNEPTGLAGGVDLLHEQYF
cdr3_nt: TGCGCCAGTACTAACGAGCCTACGGGACTAGCGGGAGGCGTAGACCTCCTTCACGAGCAGTACTTC
d_call: TRBD2
v_call: TRBV10-1
clone_size: .
j_call: TRBJ2-7

cdr3_aa: CASSHGQGDSPLHF
cdr3_nt: TGTGCCAGCTCCCACGGGCAGGGGGATTCACCCCTCCACTTT
d_call: TRBD1
v_call: TRBV18
clone_size: .
j_call: TRBJ1-6

cdr3_aa: CASSPQQGIEAFF
cdr3_nt: TGTGCCAGCTCACCACAACAGGGAATTGAAGCTTTCTTT
d_call: .
v_call: TRBV18
clone_size: .
j_call: TRBJ1-1

cdr3_aa: CASSLVDPGQGAYEQYF
cdr3_nt: TGCGCCAGCAGCTTGGTAGACCCGGGACAGGGGGCTTACGAGCAGTACTTC
d_call: TRBD1
v_call: TRBV5-1
clone_size: once
j_call: TRBJ2-7

cdr3_aa: CATRQGPDYGYTF
cdr3_nt: TGTGCCACCCGACAGGGCCCGGACTATGGCTACACCTTC
d_call: TRBD1
v_call: TRBV6-6
clone_size: .
j_call: TRBJ1-2

cdr3_aa: CASSNRGDRQETQYF
cdr3_nt: TGTGCCAGTAGTAACAGGGGAGACCGCCAAGAGACCCAGTACTTC
d_call: TRBD1
v_call: TRBV19
clone_size: .
j_call: TRBJ2-5